The clone carrying this TCR beta chain showed up many times. MiXCR, run by TCRdb on the 5' RACE reads, gives a single entry per CDR3 protein. The sample contains 90,000 to 100,000 distinct CDR3 sequences, roughly 18% of which appear only once. The sample originates from a study of T cells of healthy individuals. The germline V and J ends were trimmed by 8 bases and 1 base, with 15 bases remaining between them. CDR3 size: 14 residues. The germline V gene has CDR1 KGHSH and CDR2 LQKENI. This receptor was taken from a human donor in good health. The rearrangement joins TRBV18 to TRBJ2-7; the D gene is possibly TRBD1 (5 bases). Here the CDR3 DNA reads TGTGCCAGCACCTCAGGGAAACCTTCCTACGAGCAGTACTTC. This translates into CASTSGKPSYEQYF.